This T cell receptor beta chain originates from a study of blood T cell repertoires in COVID-19. Study in general: Spain, Italy and the United States supplied samples that represented acute and convalescent COVID-19. PBMCs, B-cell-depleted T cells, or T cells provided the cDNA or gDNA that made up the material.

The CDR3 contains 14 residues. V was pared by 0 bases and J by 6 bases, with 11 bases between. The V gene's germline CDR1 is LNHNV and CDR2 YYDKDF (reference sequence). In the study's own analysis: Reference gene primer amplification in the assay estimated nucleated cell counts. Measured with immunoSEQ multiplex PCR; TCRdb has only the in-frame clones, and not every one. Clone size and the V and J calls come from that table; the DNA yielded D and trimming. The table shows approximately 46,000 clones, with approximately 89% occurring only once. The sequencing sample was made of peripheral blood. The rearrangement links TRBV15 to TRBJ1-2; D is unresolved. The clonotype originates from a human donor in a cohort sampled during active COVID-19. As DNA, the CDR3 is TGTGCCACCAGCAGAGATTTTACGCCTAATGGCTACACCTTC. Protein: CATSRDFTPNGYTF.